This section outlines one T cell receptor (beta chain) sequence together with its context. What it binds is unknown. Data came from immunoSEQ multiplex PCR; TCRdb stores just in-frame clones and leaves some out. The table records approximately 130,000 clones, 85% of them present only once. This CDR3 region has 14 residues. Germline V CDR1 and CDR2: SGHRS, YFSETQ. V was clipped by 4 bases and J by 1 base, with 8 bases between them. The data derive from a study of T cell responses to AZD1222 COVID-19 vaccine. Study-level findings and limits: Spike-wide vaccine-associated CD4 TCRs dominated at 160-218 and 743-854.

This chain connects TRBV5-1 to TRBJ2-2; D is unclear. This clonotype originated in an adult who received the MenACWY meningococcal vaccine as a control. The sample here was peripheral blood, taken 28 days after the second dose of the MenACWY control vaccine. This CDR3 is CASSANRNTGELFF. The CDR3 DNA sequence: TGCGCCAGCAGCGCCAACAGGAACACCGGGGAGCTGTTTTTT.